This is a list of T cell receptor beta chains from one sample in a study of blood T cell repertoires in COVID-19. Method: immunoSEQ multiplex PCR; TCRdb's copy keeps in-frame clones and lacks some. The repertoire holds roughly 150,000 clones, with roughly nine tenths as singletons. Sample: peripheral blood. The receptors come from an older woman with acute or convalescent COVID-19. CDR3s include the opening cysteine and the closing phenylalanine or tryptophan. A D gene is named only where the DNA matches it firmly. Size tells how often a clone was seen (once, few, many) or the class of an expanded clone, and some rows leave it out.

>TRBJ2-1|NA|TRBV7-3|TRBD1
TGTGCCAGCAGCTGGACAGGGTACAATGAGCAGTTCTTC
CASSWTGYNEQFF
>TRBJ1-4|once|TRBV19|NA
TGTGCCAGTAGTATACTTGGCGGGAGTGAAAAACTGTTTTTT
CASSILGGSEKLFF
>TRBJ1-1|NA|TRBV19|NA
TGTGCCAGTAGTATGGACGGTAAAACGGGGAGGGAAGCTTTCTTT
CASSMDGKTGREAFF
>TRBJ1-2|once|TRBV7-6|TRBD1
TGTGCCAGCAGCTCGAAGACCCCGGGGACAGGGAATGGCTACACCTTC
CASSSKTPGTGNGYTF
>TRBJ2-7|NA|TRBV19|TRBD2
TGTGCCAGTAGTATGACTAGCGGGGGGCCCTACGAGCAGTACTTC
CASSMTSGGPYEQYF
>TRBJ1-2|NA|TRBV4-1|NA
TGCGCCAGCAGCCAACCTATCACCGAACAGGTGACTTATGGCTACACCTTC
CASSQPITEQVTYGYTF
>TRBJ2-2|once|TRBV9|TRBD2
TGTGCCAGCAGCGTAGGTGGTTGGGGGGGTGGAAACACCGGGGAGCTGTTTTTT
CASSVGGWGGGNTGELFF
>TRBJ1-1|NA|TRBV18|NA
TGTGCCAGCTCACCAGCACAGTTGAACACTGAAGCTTTCTTT
CASSPAQLNTEAFF
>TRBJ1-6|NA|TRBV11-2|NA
TGTGCCAGCAGCGGTAGCTCCTATAATTCACCCCTCCACTTT
CASSGSSYNSPLHF
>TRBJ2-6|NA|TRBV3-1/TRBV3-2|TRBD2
TGTGCCAGCAGCCCGCGCCAAAAACTAGCGGGTTCCACTGGGGCCAACGTCCTGACTTTC
CASSPRQKLAGSTGANVLTF
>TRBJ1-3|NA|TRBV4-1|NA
TGCGCCAGCAGCCACGGGGAGGGAAACACCATATATTTT
CASSHGEGNTIYF
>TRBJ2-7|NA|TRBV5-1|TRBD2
TGCGCCAGCAGCCTACGGGGGGGAGGATCCTACGAGCAGTACTTC
CASSLRGGGSYEQYF
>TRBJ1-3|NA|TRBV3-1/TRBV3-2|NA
TGTGCCAGCAGCCAACCTCTAGGGGGGGTTGGAAACACCATATATTTT
CASSQPLGGVGNTIYF
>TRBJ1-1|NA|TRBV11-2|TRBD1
TGTGCCAGCAGCTATTCCGGGACAGGGCGAGGGGAAGCTTTCTTT
CASSYSGTGRGEAFF
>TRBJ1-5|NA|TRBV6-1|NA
TGTGCCAGCAGTGAAATAGTGCCTCAGCCCCAGCATTTT
CASSEIVPQPQHF
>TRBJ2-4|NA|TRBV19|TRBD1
TGTGCCAGTAGAGGGGGCATAGAAGCCAAAAACATTCAGTACTTC
CASRGGIEAKNIQYF
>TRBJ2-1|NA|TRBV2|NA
TGTGCCAGCAAGCTCGGGGGAGGGGGATGGGGTGAGCAGTTCTTC
CASKLGGGGWGEQFF
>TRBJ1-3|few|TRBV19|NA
TGTGCCAGTAGTATAGCCGCGACTCGCTCTGGAAACACCATATATTTT
CASSIAATRSGNTIYF
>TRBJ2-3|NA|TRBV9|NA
TGTGCCAGCAGCGTAGCCGGGGGGCGAAACACAGATACGCAGTATTTT
CASSVAGGRNTDTQYF
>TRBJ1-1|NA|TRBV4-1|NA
TGCGCCAGCAGCCAAGCATTGACATACGGAATCCGGAACACTGAAGCTTTCTTT
CASSQALTYGIRNTEAFF
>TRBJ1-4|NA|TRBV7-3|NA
TGTGCCAGCAGCTCCGGGTCGGGTGAAAAACTGTTTTTT
CASSSGSGEKLFF
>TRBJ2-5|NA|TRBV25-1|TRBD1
TGTGCCAGCGCCGGGACAGGGGGTTTTGAGACCCAGTACTTC
CASAGTGGFETQYF
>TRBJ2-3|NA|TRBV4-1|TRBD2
TGCGCCAGCAGCCAAGATCAGACTAGCGCTAGCACAGATACGCAGTATTTT
CASSQDQTSASTDTQYF
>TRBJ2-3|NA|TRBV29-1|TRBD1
TGCAGCGCCCGGGACAGCGGAGCCCCTACAGATACGCAGTATTTT
CSARDSGAPTDTQYF
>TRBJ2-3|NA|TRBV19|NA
TGTGCCAGTATCGACGGGGGAACGGATACGCAGTATTTT
CASIDGGTDTQYF
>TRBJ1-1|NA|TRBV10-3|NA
TGTGCCATCAGTGAGTCCGGGGGGGCCACTGAAGCTTTCTTT
CAISESGGATEAFF
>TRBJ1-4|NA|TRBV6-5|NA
TGTGCCAGCAGTTATTCAGCAACTAATGAAAAACTGTTTTTT
CASSYSATNEKLFF
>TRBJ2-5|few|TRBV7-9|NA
TGTGCCAGCAGCACCCACAGAGACCAAGAGACCCAGTACTTC
CASSTHRDQETQYF
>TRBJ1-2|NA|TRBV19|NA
TGTGCCAGTAGCCGCGACAGCCTAAGGGATGGCTACACCTTC
CASSRDSLRDGYTF
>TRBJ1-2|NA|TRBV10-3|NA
TGTGCCATCACGACAGGAAACTATGGCTACACCTTC
CAITTGNYGYTF
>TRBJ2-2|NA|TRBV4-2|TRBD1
TGTGCCAGCAGCCTAGGACAGGGTAACACCGGGGAGCTGTTTTTT
CASSLGQGNTGELFF
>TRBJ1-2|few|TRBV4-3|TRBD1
TGCGCCAGCAGCCAAGTTTTAGGGGGCCGCGGCTACACCTTC
CASSQVLGGRGYTF
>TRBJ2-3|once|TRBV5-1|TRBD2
TGCGCCAGCAGCTTGACTAGCGGGGGGTTGGGAGATACGCAGTATTTT
CASSLTSGGLGDTQYF
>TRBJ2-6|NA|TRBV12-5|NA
TGTGCTAGTGGTTTTTTGCGGTCCTCTGGGGCCAACGTCCTGACTTTC
CASGFLRSSGANVLTF
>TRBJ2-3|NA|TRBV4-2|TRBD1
TGTGCCAGCAGCCAAGGAGGGGGCCGGGCAGATACGCAGTATTTT
CASSQGGGRADTQYF
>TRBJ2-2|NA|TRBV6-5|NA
TGTGCCAGCAGACCTCCTAAGGGGGACACCGGGGAGCTGTTTTTT
CASRPPKGDTGELFF
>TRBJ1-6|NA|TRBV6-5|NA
TGTGCCAGCAGAGGGGGTAATTCACCCCTCCACTTT
CASRGGNSPLHF
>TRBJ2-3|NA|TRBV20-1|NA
TGCAGTGCTCGTCGGGATACGCAGTATTTT
CSARRDTQYF